This T cell receptor beta chain was sequenced during a study of immune cell composition in non-small cell lung cancer. Overall study context: Tumours were mainly lung adenocarcinoma or squamous cell carcinoma.

The CDR3 is 17 residues long. CDR1 is SGHVS, CDR2 FQNEAQ, per germline. Trimming took 1 base from V and 5 from J, leaving 18 bases between them. TCRdb keeps only in-frame clones here, not all; method: immunoSEQ multiplex PCR. The sample shows 7,200 or so clones, approximately 61% of them seen only once. Normal lung was sampled as far from the tumour as possible, at least 3 cm. Findings and limits, study-wide: About 80% of squamous and 30% to 40% of adenocarcinoma cases had tumour-associated clones >0.5%.

On this clone itself: What it recognizes is unknown.

The V and J genes are TRBV7-8 and TRBJ2-1, with a tentative D call TRBD2 (6 bases). Source material: non-adjacent lung tissue. This sequence originates from a human donor with non-small cell lung cancer. The CDR3 protein is CASSLVRPRTTHNEQFF. DNA for the CDR3: TGTGCCAGCAGCTTAGTTCGGCCGAGGACTACACACAATGAGCAGTTCTTC.